This paragraph covers one T cell receptor (beta chain) sequence. Antigen unknown. The V gene end was trimmed by 5 bases and the J gene end by 1 base; junction bases not matched to a gene: 4. Germline V gene sequence: CDR1 PRHDT, CDR2 FYEKMQ (reference sequence). The CDR3 loop spans 14 amino acids. This specimen belongs to a study of cytomegalovirus exposure and HLA in healthy donors. Study-wide findings and caveats: Altogether, 150 to 200 TCR beta chains were recorded as cytomegalovirus-associated. Among the CMV-associated chains, a few were confirmed in vitro as specific for CMV antigens. In an earlier analysis, in 620 or so donors, most V segments appeared productive either ~87% or ~30% of the time. HLA allele associations emerged for around 15,000 TCR beta sequences in a later analysis, at 0.05 false discovery rate.

PCR employed 60 Vbeta and 13 Jbeta primers. Measured with immunoSEQ multiplex PCR; TCRdb has only the in-frame clones, and not every one. The profile shows about 100,000 clones, around 80% of them singletons. J is TRBJ2-7 and V is TRBV13; 8 nucleotides align to TRBD1. Sequencing used PBMCs. This sequence was found in a man aged 25 to 45 in good health and CMV-seropositive. Here the CDR3 DNA reads TGTGCCAGCAGCCCTAGGGACAGGTCCTACGAGCAGTACTTC. Protein: CASSPRDRSYEQYF.